This T cell receptor (beta chain) was obtained from a study of cytomegalovirus exposure and HLA in healthy donors. Study-wide background: An early data release held 79 million or so unique TCRs from HLA-typed donors.

The PCR had 60 Vbeta and 13 Jbeta primers. Using immunoSEQ multiplex PCR, the repertoire was profiled, and TCRdb retains in-frame clones only, with some absent. Here the sample spans around 98,000 clones, about two thirds being singletons. The CDR3 has 15 amino acids. Germline CDR1 MNHNY, CDR2 SVGAGI (reference sequence). V lost 4 bases and J lost 7; bases outside the gene matches: 6. Regarding this clone: What it recognizes is unknown.

Overall study results and limits: Reported performance of the classifier showed diagnosis of cytomegalovirus status with high specificity and sensitivity. As a later analysis showed, several of the most significant clusters appeared to be linked to common viral pathogens.

The sequence was obtained from a man aged 45-65 years in good health and CMV-seronegative. V gene TRBV6-6 combines with J gene TRBJ1-5, with 11 bases identical to TRBD1. The sample taken for sequencing was PBMCs. The CDR3 DNA reads as TGTGCCAGCAGTTTAGGGACAGGGGGAATGCAGCCCCAGCATTTT. Translating gives CASSLGTGGMQPQHF.